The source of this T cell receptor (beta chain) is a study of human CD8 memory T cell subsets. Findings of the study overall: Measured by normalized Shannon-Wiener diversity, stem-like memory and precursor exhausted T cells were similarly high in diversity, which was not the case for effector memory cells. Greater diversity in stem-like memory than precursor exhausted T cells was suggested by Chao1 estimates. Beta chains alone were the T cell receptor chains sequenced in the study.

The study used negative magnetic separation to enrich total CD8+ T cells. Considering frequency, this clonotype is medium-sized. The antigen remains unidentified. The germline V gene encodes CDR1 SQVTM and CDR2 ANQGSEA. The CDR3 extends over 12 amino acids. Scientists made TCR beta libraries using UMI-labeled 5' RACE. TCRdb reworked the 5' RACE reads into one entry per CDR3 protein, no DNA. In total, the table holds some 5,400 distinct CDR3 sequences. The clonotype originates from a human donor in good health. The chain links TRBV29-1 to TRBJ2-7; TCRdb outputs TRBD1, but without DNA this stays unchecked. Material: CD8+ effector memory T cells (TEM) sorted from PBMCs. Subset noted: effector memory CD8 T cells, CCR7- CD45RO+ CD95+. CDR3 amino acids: CSVFTGDYEQYF.